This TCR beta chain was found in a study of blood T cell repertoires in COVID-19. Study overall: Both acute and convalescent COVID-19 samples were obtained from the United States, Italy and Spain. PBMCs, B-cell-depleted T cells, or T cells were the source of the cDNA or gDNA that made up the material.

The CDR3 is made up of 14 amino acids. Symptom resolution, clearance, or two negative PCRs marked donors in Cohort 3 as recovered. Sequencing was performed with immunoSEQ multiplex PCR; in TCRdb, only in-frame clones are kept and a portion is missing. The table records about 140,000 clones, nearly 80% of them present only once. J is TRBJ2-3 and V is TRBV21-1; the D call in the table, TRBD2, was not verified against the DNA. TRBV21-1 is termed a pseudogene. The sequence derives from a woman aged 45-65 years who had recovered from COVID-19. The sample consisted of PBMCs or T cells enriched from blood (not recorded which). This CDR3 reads CASSKVSGRDTQYF. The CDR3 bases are TGTGCCAGCAGCAAAGTCTCTGGTCGGGATACGCAGTATTTT.